This passage covers 6 T cell receptor beta chains from one sample sequenced in a study of blood T cell repertoires in COVID-19. Some clones are missing from TCRdb's copy, which holds only in-frame ones; the method was immunoSEQ multiplex PCR. The sample includes around 59,000 clones, around 86% seen only once; the top ten take 25% to 30%. The sequencing sample was made of peripheral blood. Receptor source: a woman older than 75 with active or convalescent COVID-19.

This chain links TRBV11-3 with TRBJ2-3; D is perhaps TRBD2 (5 bases). The CDR3 is made up of 17 amino acids. Germline V lookup: CDR1 SGHNT, CDR2 YENEEA. The V gene lost 0 bases and the J gene lost 2 bases, with 15 bases spanning the gap. CDR3 bases: TGTGCCAGCAGCTTAGAGCAGAGAGGGCTTCTCACAGATACGCAGTATTTT. This encodes CASSLEQRGLLTDTQYF. The variable domain in full, with the rest retrieved from reference TRBV11-3 and TRBJ2-3, is EAGVVQSPRYKIIEKKQPVAFWCNPISGHNTLYWYLQNLGQGPELLIRYENEEAVDDSQLPKDRFSAERLKGVDSTLKIQPAELGDSAVYLCASSLEQRGLLTDTQYFGPGTRLTVL.

The rearrangement links TRBV2 to TRBJ2-3; 7 bases fit TRBD2. The CDR3 runs to 14 residues. Losses at the gene ends were 9 bases for V and 1 base for J; bases not matched to a gene: 7. CDR1 SNHLY and CDR2 FYNNEI come from the germline V gene. The CDR3 nucleotides are TGTGCCAGTTATAGCGGGTGGGGCACAGATACGCAGTATTTT. Translated, it gives CASYSGWGTDTQYF.

The V and J genes are TRBV24-1 and TRBJ2-1; 7 positions match TRBD1. Germline V gene data show CDR1 as KGHDR and CDR2 as SFDVKD. Trimming cost V 9 bases and J 7 bases; bases outside gene matches: 11. The CDR3 is 14 residues long. CDR3 sequence (DNA): TGTGCCACCGCCATAGGGGGCGAGGGGAATGAGCAGTTCTTC. This encodes CATAIGGEGNEQFF.

The chain has TRBV10-1 and TRBJ1-1; 10 nucleotides agree with TRBD1. CDR1 and CDR2 from the germline V gene are WNHNN and SYGVQD (reference sequence). The V segment lost 3 bases and the J segment 6 bases; nucleotides outside the gene matches: 7. The CDR3 extends over 15 amino acids. The CDR3 region has the DNA TGCGCCAGCAGTGAATCCGGGACAGGGGTCGCTGAAGCTTTCTTT. Translation: CASSESGTGVAEAFF.

This sequence joins TRBV19 and TRBJ1-2; D gene ambiguous. V lost 0 bases and J lost 5, with 10 bases in between. CDR1 and CDR2 (germline): LNHDA, SQIVND (reference sequence). The CDR3 has 14 residues. The CDR3 DNA reads TGTGCCAGTAGTATAGACAGCCGGGGTTATGGCTACACCTTC. This gives the protein CASSIDSRGYGYTF.

The chain uses TRBV28 and TRBJ2-7; 8 nucleotides match TRBD1. The CDR3 length is 14 residues. Germline V gene data show CDR1 as MDHEN and CDR2 as SYDVKM. The V gene end was trimmed by 11 bases and the J gene end by 4 bases; junction bases not matched to a gene: 13. In nucleotides, the CDR3 is TGTGCCGCAACCGCAGGGGGCTTACAATACGAGCAGTACTTC. Its protein product is CAATAGGLQYEQYF.